Presented here are 30 T cell receptor beta chains from one specimen sequenced in a study of shared clonotypes between healthy human individuals. Assay used: immunoSEQ multiplex PCR; TCRdb lists only in-frame clones, some missing. The data hold approximately 340,000 clones, with more than 60% observed a single time. The material sequenced was memory CD4+ T cells sorted from blood. Subset defined: CD45RA-negative fraction. Receptors were obtained from a man aged 25 to 45 in good health.

This clone was seen a single time. The chain employs TRBV10-2 and TRBJ2-5; TRBD2 is a possible D gene (6 bases). Germline loops: CDR1 WSHSY, CDR2 SAAADI. Trimming took 8 bases from V and 2 from J, leaving 12 bases between them. The CDR3 loop spans 13 amino acids. CDR3 loop: CASQRGAQETQYF. Written as DNA, the CDR3 is TGCGCCAGCCAACGCGGGGCACAAGAGACCCAGTACTTC.

This chain links TRBV7-2 with TRBJ2-5, with 13 bases fitting TRBD2. Germline trimming cut 5 bases from V and 5 bases from J; bases unmatched to any gene: 8. Germline lookup yields CDR1 SGHTA and CDR2 FQGNSA. The length of the CDR3 is 16 residues. DNA of the CDR3: TGTGCCAGCAGCCACAGGACTAGCGGGAGAACGGAGACCCAGTACTTC. This translates into CASSHRTSGRTETQYF.

This chain links TRBV6-4 with TRBJ2-3; a possible D gene is TRBD2 (6 bases). The germline gives CDR1 MRHNA, CDR2 SNTAGT. The CDR3 sequence is 15 residues long. The V and J ends lost 4 bases and 0 bases respectively, with 11 bases between them. The DNA for the CDR3 is TGTGCCAGCAGTGGGGGAAGCGGGAGCACAGATACGCAGTATTTT. Encoded protein: CASSGGSGSTDTQYF.

This clone was observed a few times. V and J are TRBV7-9 and TRBJ2-1; 8 bases fit TRBD2. V lost 5 bases to trimming and J lost 5 bases; unmatched junction nucleotides: 5. CDR3 length: 14 residues. Germline V gene lookup returns CDR1 SEHNR and CDR2 FQNEAQ (reference sequence). The CDR3 sequence: CASSTGLANNEQFF. CDR3 DNA: TGTGCCAGCAGCACCGGACTAGCAAACAATGAGCAGTTCTTC.

The J gene is TRBJ1-2, the V gene TRBV5-4; D is uncertain. CDR1 is SGHNT, CDR2 YYREEE, per germline (reference sequence). The CDR3 consists of 15 residues. V lost 3 bases, J lost 8 bases, and 20 bases lay in between. CDR3 region: CASSWAGAGISGYTF. DNA for the CDR3: TGTGCCAGCAGCTGGGCCGGTGCGGGTATCAGCGGCTACACCTTC.

V gene TRBV5-4 combines with J gene TRBJ1-2; the D is unclear. The CDR3 totals 13 residues. V shed 0 bases and J shed 8 bases, with 11 bases lying between them. Germline V gene sequence: CDR1 SGHNT, CDR2 YYREEE (reference sequence). The CDR3 is CASSLASRGGYTF. CDR3 sequence (DNA): TGTGCCAGCAGCTTGGCGTCCCGAGGAGGCTACACCTTC.

The table lists this clone with a count of one. The CDR3 sequence: CASSDRAGGAKSGNTIYF. The CDR3 nucleotides read TGTGCCAGCAGTGATAGGGCAGGGGGCGCGAAGTCTGGAAACACCATATATTTT. The rearrangement uses TRBV6-1 and TRBJ1-3; TRBD1 agrees at 8 bases. Trimming took 3 bases from V and 1 from J; bases not matched to a gene: 11. Germline V gene sequence: CDR1 MNHNS, CDR2 SASEGT. The CDR3 loop spans 18 amino acids.

This clone was found a few times. This chain links TRBV5-6 with TRBJ2-3; possibly TRBD2 for D (6 bases). Germline V gives CDR1 SGHDT, CDR2 YYEEEE. CDR3 length equals 14 residues. V lost 4 bases and J lost 5, with 14 bases in between. The CDR3 here is CASSLPFGGDTQYF. The CDR3 bases are TGTGCCAGCAGCCTGCCCTTCGGGGGAGATACGCAGTATTTT.

V and J are TRBV11-2 and TRBJ2-4; no firm D call. Trimming cost V 0 bases and J 15 bases, with 15 bases left between them. This CDR3 contains 13 residues. CDR1 SGHAT and CDR2 FQNNGV come from the germline V gene. The CDR3 region has the DNA TGTGCCAGCAGCTTAGACCCGACTTCCGACTCGTACTTC. Amino acids: CASSLDPTSDSYF.

V usage is TRBV28 and J usage is TRBJ1-4; 9 bases are a match to TRBD1. V dropped 5 bases and J dropped 6; count of bases not matched to a gene: 10. The CDR3 length is 16 residues. In germline, CDR1 is MDHEN, CDR2 SYDVKM. The CDR3 DNA sequence: TGTGCCAGCAGTCTTTATCCGGGACAGGGAGATGAAAAACTGTTTTTT. Its protein product is CASSLYPGQGDEKLFF.

The chain recombines TRBV15 with TRBJ1-5, with D perhaps matching TRBD1 (5 bases). V was cut by 0 bases and J by 3 bases, with 9 bases left in between. Germline V gives CDR1 LNHNV, CDR2 YYDKDF (reference sequence). The CDR3 has 15 amino acids. The chain's CDR3 is CATSRDPRDNQPQHF. The CDR3 DNA is TGTGCCACCAGCAGAGATCCCAGGGACAATCAGCCCCAGCATTTT.

V usage is TRBV5-1 and J usage is TRBJ1-5; 7 bases are shared with TRBD1. The CDR3 spans 15 residues. With V trimmed by 1 base and J by 5 bases, 6 bases remained unmatched. CDR1 SGHRS and CDR2 YFSETQ come from the germline V gene. In DNA, the CDR3 is TGCGCCAGCAGCTTGACGGGGGACAGCCATCAGCCCCAGCATTTT. Translated, it gives CASSLTGDSHQPQHF.

The genes are TRBV5-4 and TRBJ2-7; weak D call: TRBD2 (6 bases). CDR3 length: 16 residues. Germline values: CDR1 SGHNT, CDR2 YYREEE (reference sequence). V lost 5 bases, J lost 6 bases, and 24 bases lay in between. This CDR3 is CASSPRGIPRLGEQYF. DNA for the CDR3: TGTGCCAGCAGTCCCCGCGGGATCCCCCGGCTCGGCGAGCAGTACTTC.

V and J are TRBV6-5 and TRBJ2-6; D ambiguous. This CDR3 contains 14 residues. The germline V gene encodes CDR1 MNHEY and CDR2 SVGAGI. Trimming stripped 6 bases from V and 4 bases from J, with 10 bases between. For the CDR3, the DNA is TGTGCCAGCAGCTACATGGGAGGGGCCAACGTCCTGACTTTC. Its protein product is CASSYMGGANVLTF.

The chain links TRBV6-6 to TRBJ2-5, with D tentatively TRBD1 (5 bases). The germline gives CDR1 MNHNY, CDR2 SVGAGI (reference sequence). This CDR3 contains 12 residues. V lost 7 bases to trimming and J lost 1 base, with 7 bases between them. The chain's CDR3 is CASTRAQETQYF. CDR3 DNA sequence: TGTGCCAGCACCAGGGCCCAAGAGACCCAGTACTTC.

The J gene is TRBJ2-7, the V gene TRBV2; 11 bases match TRBD1. V shed 1 base, J shed 3 bases, and the junction held 2 bases outside the gene matches. The germline gives CDR1 SNHLY, CDR2 FYNNEI. The CDR3 consists of 15 residues. In DNA form, the CDR3 reads TGTGCCAGCAGTGAAGAAGGGACAGGGGGCTACGAGCAGTACTTC. Its protein is CASSEEGTGGYEQYF.

The chain combines TRBV5-1 with TRBJ2-3; 7 bases map to TRBD1. The CDR3 covers 14 residues. From germline, CDR1 is SGHRS and CDR2 YFSETQ. The V and J ends lost 6 bases and 2 bases, in that order; junction bases with no gene match: 6. The CDR3 DNA reads TGCGCCAGCATAGAGGGGGCCTTCACAGATACGCAGTATTTT. Its translation is CASIEGAFTDTQYF.

J is TRBJ1-5 and V is TRBV2, with D possibly matching TRBD1 (5 bases). The germline V gene has CDR1 SNHLY and CDR2 FYNNEI. The CDR3 is 15 residues long. V was trimmed by 6 bases and J by 7 bases, leaving 19 bases between them. DNA of the CDR3: TGTGCCAGCAGCGGAAACTGGGGGGATAAGCAGCCCCAGCATTTT. This sequence encodes CASSGNWGDKQPQHF.

Only a few counts were recorded for this clone. The V and J genes are TRBV7-9 and TRBJ1-5; no firm D call. Deletions cut 2 bases from V and 7 bases from J, with 12 bases between. The CDR3 is 14 amino acids. The germline V gene has CDR1 SEHNR and CDR2 FQNEAQ (reference sequence). The CDR3 is CASSLPGLGQPQHF. CDR3 sequence (DNA): TGTGCCAGCAGCTTACCTGGCCTTGGCCAGCCCCAGCATTTT.

V and J are TRBV2 and TRBJ2-5, with 8 bases matching TRBD2. J was trimmed by 0 bases and V by 5 bases; bases with no gene match: 2. The CDR3 consists of 14 residues. Germline values: CDR1 SNHLY, CDR2 FYNNEI. The CDR3 loop is CASSRLAYQETQYF. DNA for the CDR3: TGTGCCAGCAGTAGACTAGCGTACCAAGAGACCCAGTACTTC.

This clone was observed at least ten times. This CDR3 is CSVGSGNQETQYF. The CDR3 DNA follows: TGCAGCGTTGGTAGCGGGAACCAAGAGACCCAGTACTTC. The V call is TRBV29-1, the J call TRBJ2-5; 8 nucleotides match TRBD2. V lost 4 bases, J lost 0 bases, and 1 base stayed unmatched. The CDR3 covers 13 residues. Looked up from germline, CDR1 is SQVTM and CDR2 is ANQGSEA.

A remark on this clone: This sample includes further DNA sequences coding for the same CDR3. V usage is TRBV10-3 and J usage is TRBJ2-7; D unresolved. The V end lost 1 base, the J end lost 6 bases, and 4 bases lay between the germline ends. There are 11 residues in the CDR3. Per the germline V gene, CDR1 is ENHRY and CDR2 is SYGVKD. The DNA of the CDR3 is TGTGCCATCAGTGAGTTGGGCGAGCAGTACTTC. This translates into CAISELGEQYF.

The chain is built from TRBV6-5 and TRBJ1-5; D not resolved. V gave up 5 bases and J gave up 7 bases, with 15 bases separating them. Germline CDR1 reads MNHEY; CDR2 reads SVGAGI. The CDR3 spans 14 residues. The CDR3 spells CASSEEGAEQPQHF. The DNA of the CDR3 is TGTGCCAGCAGTGAGGAGGGAGCCGAGCAGCCCCAGCATTTT.

The chain has TRBV2 and TRBJ1-1; D is unresolved. The CDR3 has 13 amino acids. Between the trimmed V and J ends, which lost 7 bases and 5 bases, there was a span of 14 bases. The V gene's germline CDR1 is SNHLY and CDR2 FYNNEI. CDR3 bases: TGTGCCAGCAATCTAGAAAAGAAGACTGAAGCTTTCTTT. Translation: CASNLEKKTEAFF.

The table lists this clone with many counts. V gene TRBV5-6 combines with J gene TRBJ1-5; D not resolved. This CDR3 contains 16 residues. Trimming stripped 6 bases from V and 0 bases from J, with 16 bases between. The V gene's germline CDR1 is SGHDT and CDR2 YYEEEE. The CDR3 sequence is CASTSAGSYSNQPQHF. Written as DNA, the CDR3 is TGTGCCAGCACCTCAGCAGGATCTTATAGCAATCAGCCCCAGCATTTT.

This chain connects TRBV6-6 to TRBJ1-3; D ambiguous. CDR3 length equals 16 residues. Per the germline V gene, CDR1 is MNHNY and CDR2 is SVGAGI (reference sequence). Trimming took 5 bases from V and 0 from J, leaving 14 bases between them. CDR3 nucleotides: TGTGCCAGCAGTGTGACATCTCCCGACTCTGGAAACACCATATATTTT. It yields the protein CASSVTSPDSGNTIYF.

This clone was observed many times. The chain couples TRBV2 to TRBJ2-5; 9 positions match TRBD1. Germline-derived CDR1 and CDR2 are SNHLY and FYNNEI. The CDR3 is made up of 14 amino acids. Trimming at V came to 3 bases and at J to 4 bases, leaving 3 bases not matched to a gene. CDR3 loop: CASSDGTGIETQYF. DNA of the CDR3: TGTGCCAGCAGTGACGGGACAGGGATAGAGACCCAGTACTTC.

A few counts support this clone. The chain employs TRBV5-4 and TRBJ1-3; D may be TRBD1 (5 bases). CDR1 SGHNT and CDR2 YYREEE come from the germline V gene (reference sequence). This CDR3 comprises 16 residues. Trimming shortened V by 4 bases and J by 0 bases, and 14 bases separated the two germline ends. CDR3 residues: CASSPWGGVSGNTIYF. The DNA of the CDR3 is TGTGCCAGCAGCCCCTGGGGGGGAGTCTCTGGAAACACCATATATTTT.

The chain combines TRBV7-9 with TRBJ2-1, with 9 bases matching TRBD2. This CDR3 comprises 15 residues. Germline CDR1 is SEHNR and CDR2 is FQNEAQ (reference sequence). V was clipped by 2 bases and J by 2 bases; unmatched bases: 1. Here the CDR3 DNA reads TGTGCCAGCAGCTTAATAGCGGGGGCCTACAATGAGCAGTTCTTC. Its protein product is CASSLIAGAYNEQFF.

This sequence joins TRBV6-1 and TRBJ2-1; TRBD2 aligns across 9 bases. V gave up 2 bases and J gave up 1 base; unmatched junction bases: 6. The CDR3 runs 17 residues. CDR1 and CDR2 from the germline V gene are MNHNS and SASEGT. The CDR3 sequence: CASSELAGMGSYNEQFF. The CDR3, as DNA: TGTGCCAGCAGTGAACTAGCGGGAATGGGTTCCTACAATGAGCAGTTCTTC.